This T cell receptor (beta chain) was profiled in a study of T cell responses to AZD1222 COVID-19 vaccine (dated by TCRdb to the early 2020s). Regarding the study in general: AZD1222 recipients given second doses at about 4 weeks or at about 12 weeks were pooled, since spike-specific TCR depth and breadth were not found to differ between the two schedules. A total of about 240 trial participants underwent TCR sequencing, of whom some 210 received two doses of AZD1222 and about 25 received two doses of the MenACWY control vaccine. Trial participants were enrolled into age subgroups of 18-55, 56-69 and 70-plus years, which contained about 150, 27 and 61 TCR-sequenced participants, respectively. Study-wide conclusions, independent of this receptor: In the small 56-69-year group, the increase in depth fell short of significance, most likely because of low power. No day 14 peak-response samples were available, so repertoires were characterized only after the peak T cell response. Spike-specific TCR breadth and depth rose significantly after two AZD1222 doses compared with day 0 and with MenACWY recipients. The whole spike protein was spanned by vaccine-associated CD4 TCRs, and dominant responses were seen in regions 160-218 and 743-854. Participants were mostly white British, with more females than males. The authors suggested clonal diversity may have been underestimated. Epitopes outside the regions mutated in the B.1.351 and B.1.1.7 variants were reportedly recognized by nearly half of the unique spike-specific TCRs. Conclusions about previously exposed vaccinees are limited, since just 5 or 6 AZD1222 recipients were seropositive for SARS-CoV-2 at baseline.

This specimen's time point label, per the study, means: baseline before first vaccination. Vaccinee samples came from UK trials COV001 and COV002, including a single-blind randomized controlled phase 2/3 trial of AZD1222 (ChAdOx1 nCoV-19) in healthy adults. For TCRbeta chain sequencing, PBMC samples were collected from trial participants at day 0 and at day 28 after the second dose. Relative to germline, V is 5 bases shorter and J is 2 bases shorter, with 14 bases between their ends. Looking up the germline V gene yields CDR1 KGHDR and CDR2 SFDVKD. The CDR3 has 16 amino acids, counting the end cysteine and phenylalanine. Only the CDR3 DNA stays, 48 bases, in frame from base 1. As to this clone: Its antigen is not yet known. No per-base quality is available; no much larger clone lies one base away.

The CDR3 regions of human TCRbeta chains were analyzed by immunosequencing. The source study handled its data this way. TCRs in the repertoires were compared against a reference library of SARS-CoV-2-specific TCRs that had been generated with the MIRA antigen-specificity platform. Breadth meant the fraction of unique TCRs that were SARS-CoV-2-associated, whereas depth meant the fraction of total T cells that were SARS-CoV-2-associated. Using the MIRA data, every spike-specific TCR was mapped to the spike region that the TCR reacted to and assigned to either a CD4 or a CD8 class. Log10-transformed breadth and depth values were compared by one-way ANOVA with Sidak's multiple comparisons tests. TCRdb took this table from immuneACCESS and kept in-frame rearrangements with V and J called. Such tables lack part of the clones; where checked against another copy, unresolved V genes explain under half of the gap, and the rest is unexplained. D and trimming come from the DNA, and the V and J calls and clone size come from that table. The sample table records 99,000 or so clones; 87% of these occur just once. Less than 3.5% of the sample rests with the top ten.

The chain was built from TRBV24-1 and TRBJ2-2; matching of 6 bases hints at TRBD1 as the D gene. The sample was peripheral blood, taken on day 0 of AZD1222 vaccination. The clonotype originates from an adult in good health. The nucleotide sequence is given as TGTGCCACCAGTGCTGGCAGGGGACCAAACACCGGGGAGCTGTTTTTT. Translated, it gives CATSAGRGPNTGELFF.